This is a list of T cell receptor beta chains from one sample in a study of CD8+ T cells in alopecia areata. The table came from immunoSEQ multiplex PCR; TCRdb's copy has only in-frame clones and leaves some out. The table has some 170,000 clones, 58% seen once. The specimen comprised CD4+ T cells sorted from blood, sampled at week 56, from a patient treated with tofacitinib. These receptors came from a human donor with alopecia areata. CDR3s include the opening cysteine and the closing phenylalanine or tryptophan. A D gene is named only where the DNA matches it firmly. A clone size is listed for some rows: how often the clone was seen (once, few, many), or a class if it is expanded.

-	TRBJ1-2	TRBV7-9	-	CASSPRINPLDGYGYTF
-	TRBJ2-3	TRBV5-1	-	CASTSSGMSGGSTDTQYF
-	TRBJ1-6	TRBV15	-	CATSRVRGPLHF
few	TRBJ1-2	TRBV29-1	-	CSVDNPTGPYGYTF
few	TRBJ2-5	TRBV5-8	-	CASSRGLEVETQYF
-	TRBJ2-4	TRBV9	-	CASSVDGVAKNIQYF
few	TRBJ2-7	TRBV7-9	-	CASKEGEPYEQYF
-	TRBJ1-1	TRBV18	-	CASSPQTQNTEAFF
-	TRBJ1-5	TRBV5-6	TRBD1	CASSRTGNQPQHF
-	TRBJ1-2	TRBV7-2	-	CASSRGEGNRGYTF
-	TRBJ1-2	TRBV6-5	-	CASSYSPGAGDLGYTF
-	TRBJ2-1	TRBV19	-	CASSISVSSYNEQFF
-	TRBJ1-2	TRBV7-9	-	CASSPMGRDGGYTF
few	TRBJ1-1	TRBV4-1	-	CASNRGGITEAFF
-	TRBJ2-7	TRBV5-1	-	CASSSDSYEQYF
-	TRBJ2-7	TRBV11-1	-	CASSAPQVPYEQYF
-	TRBJ2-5	TRBV5-1	-	CASSLQDGSGSQYF
few	TRBJ2-7	TRBV6-5	-	CASARQGFNEQYF